This TCR beta chain was observed in a study of T cells in Graves' hyperthyroidism and ophthalmopathy. RNA transcripts were the template for amplifying TCR beta CDR3 regions. The HTBI set primed first-round TCR CDR3 RT-PCR. Using its own MiXCR run on the multiplex PCR reads, TCRdb lists one record per CDR3 protein. This table holds around 350,000 distinct CDR3 sequences, less than 15% found once. Between the trimmed V and J ends, which lost 4 bases and 5 bases, there was a span of 6 bases. This CDR3 is 12 amino acids long. Germline-derived CDR1 and CDR2 are ENHRY and SYGVKD. This clonotype was picked up many times.

The TCR comes from a woman aged 18-35 years with Graves' hyperthyroidism. The chain employs TRBV10-3 and TRBJ2-1; the D is unclear. The material sequenced was blood. The CDR3 DNA reads as TGTGCCATCAGTGGAACCAACAATGAGCAGTTCTTC. Translation: CAISGTNNEQFF.